The text below deals with one TCR beta chain. The data are from a study of CD8+CD57+ T cells in acquired aplastic anemia. Genomic DNA was employed as the template in profiling TCR beta VDJ and CDR3. TCRdb re-called the reads with MiXCR, one entry per CDR3 protein. The data hold 400,000 to 450,000 distinct CDR3 sequences, with under 80% observed a single time. The CDR3 extends over 14 amino acids. Looked up from germline, CDR1 is DFQATT and CDR2 is SNEGSKA (reference sequence). With 2 bases clipped from V and 10 bases from J, the junction kept 7 bases outside the gene matches. V usage is TRBV20-1 and J usage is TRBJ2-1; 11 bases fit TRBD2. What was sequenced was sorted CD4+, CD8+, or CD8+CD57+ T cells (not recorded which) from PBMCs. The receptor was isolated from a human donor in good health, serving as a control. The CDR3 region is CSARSSGGIWEQFF. CDR3 DNA: TGCAGTGCTAGATCTAGCGGGGGGATTTGGGAGCAGTTCTTC.